The T cell receptor (beta chain) described here comes from a study of blood T cell repertoires in COVID-19. Overall study context: Researchers got acute and convalescent COVID-19 samples from the United States, Italy and Spain. From T cells, B-cell-depleted T cells, or PBMCs came the material, which was cDNA or gDNA.

Per the germline V gene, CDR1 is SGHTA and CDR2 is FQGNSA. After removal of 5 bases from V and 6 bases from J, the junction contained 3 bases not matched to a gene. This CDR3 region has 13 residues. Under the authors' procedure: Reference gene primer amplification yielded estimated nucleated cell counts. Method: immunoSEQ multiplex PCR; TCRdb's copy keeps in-frame clones and lacks some. The V and J calls and the clone size are those of that table, but D and trimming were determined from the DNA. The sample has 200,000 to 300,000 clones, more than 65% seen once. This receptor was obtained from a man in his forties who had recovered from COVID-19. The J gene is TRBJ1-5, the V gene TRBV7-2, with 8 bases matching TRBD1. Input material: peripheral blood. This CDR3 reads CASSGQGAQPQHF. The CDR3 DNA reads TGTGCCAGCAGCGGACAGGGTGCTCAGCCCCAGCATTTT.